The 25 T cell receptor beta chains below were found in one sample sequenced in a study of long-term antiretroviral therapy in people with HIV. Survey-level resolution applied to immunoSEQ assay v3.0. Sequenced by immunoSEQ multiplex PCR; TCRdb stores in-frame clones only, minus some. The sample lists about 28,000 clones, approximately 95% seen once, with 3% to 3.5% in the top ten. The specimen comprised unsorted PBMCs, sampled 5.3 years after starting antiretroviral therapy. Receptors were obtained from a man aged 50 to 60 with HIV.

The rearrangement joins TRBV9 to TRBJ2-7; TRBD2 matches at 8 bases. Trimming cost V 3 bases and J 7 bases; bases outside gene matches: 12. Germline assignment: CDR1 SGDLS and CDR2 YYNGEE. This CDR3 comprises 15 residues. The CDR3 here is CASSESWGRGVEQYF. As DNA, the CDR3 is TGTGCCAGCAGCGAGAGTTGGGGGCGGGGGGTTGAGCAGTACTTC. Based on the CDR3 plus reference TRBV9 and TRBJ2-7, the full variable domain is DSGVTQTPKHLITATGQRVTLRCSPRSGDLSVYWYQQSLDQGLQFLIQYYNGEERAKGNILERFSAQQFPDLHSELNLSSLELGDSALYFCASSESWGRGVEQYFGPGTRLTVT.

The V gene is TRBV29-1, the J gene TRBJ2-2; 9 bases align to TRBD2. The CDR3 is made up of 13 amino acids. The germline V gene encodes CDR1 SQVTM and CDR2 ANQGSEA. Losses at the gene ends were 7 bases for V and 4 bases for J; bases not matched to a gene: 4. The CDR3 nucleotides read TGCAGCGGGGGCGGGGGGGCCACCGGGGAGCTGTTTTTT. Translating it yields CSGGGGATGELFF.

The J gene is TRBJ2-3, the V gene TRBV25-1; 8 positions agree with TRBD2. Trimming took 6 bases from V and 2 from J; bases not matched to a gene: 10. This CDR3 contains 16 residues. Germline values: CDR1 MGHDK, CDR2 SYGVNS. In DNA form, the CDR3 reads TGTGCCAGCAGCCCCCCGGGACTAGGGATCACAGATACGCAGTATTTT. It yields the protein CASSPPGLGITDTQYF.

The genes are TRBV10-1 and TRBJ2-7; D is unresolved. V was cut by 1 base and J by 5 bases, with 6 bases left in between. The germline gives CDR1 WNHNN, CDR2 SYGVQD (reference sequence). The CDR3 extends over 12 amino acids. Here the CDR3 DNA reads TGCGCCAGCAGTGAGTTGGGAAACGAGCAGTACTTC. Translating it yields CASSELGNEQYF.

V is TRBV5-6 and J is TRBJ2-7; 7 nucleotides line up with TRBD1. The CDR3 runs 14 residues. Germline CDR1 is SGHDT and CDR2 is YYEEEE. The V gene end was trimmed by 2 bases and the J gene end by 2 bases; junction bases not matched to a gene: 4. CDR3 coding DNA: TGTGCCAGCAGCTTCGACAGGGCCACCTACGAGCAGTACTTC. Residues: CASSFDRATYEQYF.

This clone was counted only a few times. CDR3 in amino acids: CASSLQMLPYEQYF. CDR3 nucleotides: TGTGCCAGCAGCTTACAGATGCTCCCCTACGAGCAGTACTTC. This chain uses TRBV7-9 with TRBJ2-7; D gene unclear. Between the trimmed V and J ends, which lost 2 bases and 2 bases, there was a span of 10 bases. The CDR3 runs to 14 residues. The germline CDR1 and CDR2 sequences are SEHNR and FQNEAQ (reference sequence).

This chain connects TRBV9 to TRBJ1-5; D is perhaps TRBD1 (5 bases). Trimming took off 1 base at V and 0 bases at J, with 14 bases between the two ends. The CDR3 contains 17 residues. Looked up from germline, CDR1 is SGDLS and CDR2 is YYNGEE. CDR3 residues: CASSVSIGTASNQPQHF. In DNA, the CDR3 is TGTGCCAGCAGCGTATCTATCGGGACGGCTAGCAATCAGCCCCAGCATTTT.

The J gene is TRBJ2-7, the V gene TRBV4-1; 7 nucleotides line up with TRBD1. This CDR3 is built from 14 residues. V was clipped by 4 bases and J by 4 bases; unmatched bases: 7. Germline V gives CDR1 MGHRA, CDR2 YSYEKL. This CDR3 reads CASSPPGQTYEQYF. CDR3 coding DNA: TGCGCCAGCAGCCCTCCGGGACAGACGTACGAGCAGTACTTC.

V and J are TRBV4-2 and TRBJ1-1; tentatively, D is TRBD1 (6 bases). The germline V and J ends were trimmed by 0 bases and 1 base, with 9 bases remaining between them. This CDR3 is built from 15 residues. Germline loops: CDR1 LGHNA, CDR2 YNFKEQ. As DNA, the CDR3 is TGTGCCAGCAGCCAAGATGGACAGCCGAACACTGAAGCTTTCTTT. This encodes CASSQDGQPNTEAFF.

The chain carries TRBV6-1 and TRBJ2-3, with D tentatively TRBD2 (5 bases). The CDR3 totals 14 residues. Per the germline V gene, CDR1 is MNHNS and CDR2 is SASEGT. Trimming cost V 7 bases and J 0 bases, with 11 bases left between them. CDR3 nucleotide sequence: TGTGCCAGCACCCCGACGGGAAGCACAGATACGCAGTATTTT. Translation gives CASTPTGSTDTQYF.

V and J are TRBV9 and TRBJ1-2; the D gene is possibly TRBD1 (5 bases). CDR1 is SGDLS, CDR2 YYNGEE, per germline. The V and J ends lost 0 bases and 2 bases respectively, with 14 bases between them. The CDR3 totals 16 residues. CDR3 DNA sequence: TGTGCCAGCAGCGTAGCTACTGGGGCGGAGAACTATGGCTACACCTTC. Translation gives CASSVATGAENYGYTF.

This chain's CDR3 is CASSSRGAIHTDTQYF. CDR3 nucleotide sequence: TGCGCCAGCAGCTCCCGGGGGGCGATACACACAGATACGCAGTATTTT. The chain couples TRBV5-1 to TRBJ2-3, with D possibly being TRBD2 (7 bases). CDR1 and CDR2 from the germline V gene are SGHRS and YFSETQ. CDR3 length: 16 amino acids. V dropped 3 bases and J dropped 2 bases, with 16 bases sitting between them.

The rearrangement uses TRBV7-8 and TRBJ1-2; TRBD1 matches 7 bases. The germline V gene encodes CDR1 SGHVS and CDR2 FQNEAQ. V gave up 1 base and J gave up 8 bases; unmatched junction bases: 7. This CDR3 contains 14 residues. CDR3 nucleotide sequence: TGTGCCAGCAGCTTAGTGAACAGGGGAGACGGCTACACCTTC. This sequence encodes CASSLVNRGDGYTF.

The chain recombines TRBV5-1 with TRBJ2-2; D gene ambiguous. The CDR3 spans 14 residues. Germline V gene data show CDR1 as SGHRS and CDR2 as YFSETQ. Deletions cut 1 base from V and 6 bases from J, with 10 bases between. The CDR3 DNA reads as TGCGCCAGCAGCTTGTTGAGCTACGCCGGGGAGCTGTTTTTT. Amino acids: CASSLLSYAGELFF.

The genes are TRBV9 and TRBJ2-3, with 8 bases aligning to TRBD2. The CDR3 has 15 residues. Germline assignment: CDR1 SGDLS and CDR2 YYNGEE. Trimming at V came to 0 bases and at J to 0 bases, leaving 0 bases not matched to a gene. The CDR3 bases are TGTGCCAGCAGCGTAGGACTAGCGAGCACAGATACGCAGTATTTT. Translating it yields CASSVGLASTDTQYF.

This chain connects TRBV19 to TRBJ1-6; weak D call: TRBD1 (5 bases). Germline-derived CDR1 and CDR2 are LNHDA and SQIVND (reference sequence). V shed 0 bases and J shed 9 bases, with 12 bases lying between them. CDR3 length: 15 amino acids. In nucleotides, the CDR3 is TGTGCCAGTAGTATAGAACCAGGGAGGAGTTCACCCCTCCACTTT. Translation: CASSIEPGRSSPLHF.

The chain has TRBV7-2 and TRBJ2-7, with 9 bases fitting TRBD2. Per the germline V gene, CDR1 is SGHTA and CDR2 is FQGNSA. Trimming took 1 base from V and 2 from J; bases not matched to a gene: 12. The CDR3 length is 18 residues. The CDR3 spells CASSLGHGGGASTYEQYF. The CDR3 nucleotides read TGTGCCAGCAGCTTAGGTCACGGCGGGGGGGCCTCCACCTACGAGCAGTACTTC.

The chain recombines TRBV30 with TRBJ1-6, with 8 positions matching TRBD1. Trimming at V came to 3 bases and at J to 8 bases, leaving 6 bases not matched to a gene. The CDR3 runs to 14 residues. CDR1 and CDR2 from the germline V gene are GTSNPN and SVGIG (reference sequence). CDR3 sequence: CAWRGGQAHSPLHF. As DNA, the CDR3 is TGTGCCTGGAGGGGGGGACAGGCCCATTCACCCCTCCACTTT. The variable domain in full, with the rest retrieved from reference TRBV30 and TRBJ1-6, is SQTIHQWPATLVQPVGSPLSLECTVEGTSNPNLYWYRQAAGRGLQLLFYSVGIGQISSEVPQNLSASRPQDRQFILSSKKLLLSDSGFYLCAWRGGQAHSPLHFGNGTRLTVT.

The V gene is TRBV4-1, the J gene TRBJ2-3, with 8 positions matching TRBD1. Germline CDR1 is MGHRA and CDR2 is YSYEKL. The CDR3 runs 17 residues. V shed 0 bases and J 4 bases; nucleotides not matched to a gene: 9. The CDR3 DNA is TGCGCCAGCAGCCAAGAGGGTCCGGACAGGGTACCAGATACGCAGTATTTT. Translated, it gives CASSQEGPDRVPDTQYF.

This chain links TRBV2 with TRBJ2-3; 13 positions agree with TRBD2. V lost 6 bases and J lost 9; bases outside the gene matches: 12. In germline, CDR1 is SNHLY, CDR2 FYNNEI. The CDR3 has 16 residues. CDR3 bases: TGTGCCAGCAGGCCCCGACTAGCGGGGGGCCGGGAGACGCAGTATTTT. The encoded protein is CASRPRLAGGRETQYF.

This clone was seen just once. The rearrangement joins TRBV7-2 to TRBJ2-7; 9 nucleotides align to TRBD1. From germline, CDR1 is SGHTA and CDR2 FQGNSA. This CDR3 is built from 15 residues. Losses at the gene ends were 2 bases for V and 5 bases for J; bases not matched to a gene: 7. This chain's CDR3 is CASSLTGTGSNEQYF. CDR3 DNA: TGTGCCAGCAGCTTAACCGGGACAGGGTCCAACGAGCAGTACTTC.

CDR3 protein: CASSERQGAVNEQFF. The DNA for the CDR3 is TGTGCCAGCAGTGAACGGCAGGGGGCGGTCAATGAGCAGTTCTTC. The V gene is TRBV2, the J gene TRBJ2-1, with 8 positions matching TRBD1. Per the germline V gene, CDR1 is SNHLY and CDR2 is FYNNEI. V trimming: 2 bases; J trimming: 6 bases; junction bases outside the gene matches: 6. This CDR3 has 15 residues. The full variable domain, completed using reference TRBV2 and TRBJ2-1, is EPEVTQTPSHQVTQMGQEVILRCVPISNHLYFYWYRQILGQKVEFLVSFYNNEISEKSEIFDDQFSVERPDGSNFTLKIRSTKLEDSAMYFCASSERQGAVNEQFFGPGTRLTVL.

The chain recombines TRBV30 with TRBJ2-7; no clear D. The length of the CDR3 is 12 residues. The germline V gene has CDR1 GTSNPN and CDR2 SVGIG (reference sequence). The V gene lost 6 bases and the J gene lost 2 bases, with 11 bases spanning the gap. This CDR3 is CACEKSTYEQYF. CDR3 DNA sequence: TGTGCCTGTGAGAAGTCTACCTACGAGCAGTACTTC.

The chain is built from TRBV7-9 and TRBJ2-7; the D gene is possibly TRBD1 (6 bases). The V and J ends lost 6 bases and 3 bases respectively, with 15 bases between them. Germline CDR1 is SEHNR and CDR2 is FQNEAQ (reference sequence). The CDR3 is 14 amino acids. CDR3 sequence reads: CASRLRAGVYEQYF. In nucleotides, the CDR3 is TGTGCCAGCAGACTCAGGGCAGGGGTCTACGAGCAGTACTTC.

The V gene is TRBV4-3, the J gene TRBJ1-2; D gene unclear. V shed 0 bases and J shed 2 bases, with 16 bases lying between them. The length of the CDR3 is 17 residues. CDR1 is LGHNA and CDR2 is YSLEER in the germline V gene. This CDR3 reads CASSQDSGGKANYGYTF. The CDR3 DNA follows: TGCGCCAGCAGCCAAGATAGTGGCGGTAAAGCAAACTATGGCTACACCTTC.